This T cell receptor (beta chain) was obtained from a study of cytomegalovirus exposure and HLA in healthy donors. Background on the study: There were approximately 80 million unique TCRs (from HLA-typed donors) in an early data release. General study results and limits: An apparent linkage of common viral pathogens to several of the most significant clusters emerged in a later analysis.

The CDR3 contains 14 residues. With 6 bases removed from V and 5 bases from J, the gap between germline ends came to 14 bases. The germline gives CDR1 LGHNT, CDR2 FRNRAP. In the case of this clone: The antigen is undetermined.

In the PCR, 60 Vbeta and 13 Jbeta primers were used. The data were produced by immunoSEQ multiplex PCR, yet TCRdb's version contains in-frame clones alone and is incomplete. Found here are 150,000 or so clones, around 80% of them singletons; the top ten hold 6.3%. Sequenced input: PBMCs. The sequence was obtained from a male donor in good health and CMV-seropositive. V usage is TRBV12-5 and J usage is TRBJ2-4; D is unresolved. CDR3 DNA: TGTGCTAGTGGCCCCTTAGCCCACGAAAACATTCAGTACTTC. Encoded protein: CASGPLAHENIQYF.